This T cell receptor beta chain is drawn from a study of control samples from healthy donors and cancer patients. The CDR3 has 15 amino acids. Germline CDR1 reads MDHEN; CDR2 reads SYDVKM. Trimming cost V 4 bases and J 5 bases, with 17 bases left between them. Here immunoSEQ multiplex PCR was the method, and the copy in TCRdb shows in-frame clones only, minus some. The table includes around 90,000 clones, about 89% detected once. Sequenced material: blood. This sequence was found in a man aged 25 to 45 in good health. The chain combines TRBV28 with TRBJ2-5; D might be TRBD1 (7 bases). This CDR3 is CASSSLTGRWETQYF. The DNA for the CDR3 is TGTGCCAGCAGTTCCCTGACAGGGAGGTGGGAGACCCAGTACTTC.